These 13 T cell receptor beta chains share one sample of origin, sequenced in a study of beta chain features in type 1 diabetes. No antigen has been assigned to these receptors. Expressed TCRB transcripts got sequenced, as all isolated RNA was reverse transcribed. Sequenced by immunoSEQ multiplex PCR; TCRdb stores in-frame clones only, minus some. The data contain 300,000 or so clones, approximately 9.7% of them singletons. Study-wide results and caveats: All four CD4+ subsets of Type 1 diabetes patients contained TCRB CDR3s that were moderately but significantly shorter.

The sample taken for sequencing was central memory CD4+ T cells from blood. These receptors all come from a man aged 30 to 39 with type 1 diabetes.

J is TRBJ2-5 and V is TRBV29-1, with TRBD1 identical over 12 bases. The CDR3 spans 14 residues. CDR1 is SQVTM and CDR2 is ANQGSEA in the germline V gene. Trimming removed 6 bases from V and 11 bases from J; junction bases left unmatched: 13. In nucleotides, the CDR3 is TGCAGCGTCGAGGCGGGACAGGGGGCGGGGGAGCAGTACTTC. It translates to CSVEAGQGAGEQYF.

The V call is TRBV5-4, the J call TRBJ1-2, with TRBD1 matching 9 bases. The CDR3 sequence is 15 residues long. After removal of 0 bases from V and 4 bases from J, the junction contained 4 bases not matched to a gene. Germline V gives CDR1 SGHNT, CDR2 YYREEE (reference sequence). CDR3 nucleotide sequence: TGTGCCAGCAGCTTGGACGGACAGGGGAGCTATGGCTACACCTTC. Translating gives CASSLDGQGSYGYTF.

Note on this clone: Other nucleotide sequences in the sample specify the same CDR3. V is TRBV6-5 and J is TRBJ2-3; no clear D gene. V lost 5 bases and J 2 bases, leaving 8 bases between the germline ends. The CDR3 loop spans 13 amino acids. CDR1 and CDR2 from the germline V gene are MNHEY and SVGAGI. The CDR3 reads CASSERSTDTQYF. In DNA, the CDR3 is TGTGCCAGCAGTGAAAGATCCACAGATACGCAGTATTTT.

The genes are TRBV28 and TRBJ2-6, with 7 bases matching TRBD1. The CDR3 contains 15 residues. CDR1 MDHEN and CDR2 SYDVKM come from the germline V gene. Losses at the gene ends were 8 bases for V and 2 bases for J; bases not matched to a gene: 6. The CDR3 nucleotides read TGTGCCAGCTCCCTAGGGGGCGCTGGGGCCAACGTCCTGACTTTC. Translated, it gives CASSLGGAGANVLTF.

This clone was seen more than once but under ten times. This sequence joins TRBV7-2 and TRBJ1-6; possibly TRBD1 for D (5 bases). Per the germline V gene, CDR1 is SGHTA and CDR2 is FQGNSA. The CDR3 extends over 15 amino acids. V lost 3 bases to trimming and J lost 9 bases, with 15 bases between them. This chain's CDR3 is CASSFRQGRGSPLHF. The CDR3, as DNA: TGTGCCAGCAGCTTTCGTCAGGGTAGAGGTTCACCCCTCCACTTT.

There are many counts of this clone. V usage is TRBV6-5 and J usage is TRBJ2-2; weak D call: TRBD2 (6 bases). Germline V gene lookup returns CDR1 MNHEY and CDR2 SVGAGI. Trimming took 6 bases from V and 4 from J, leaving 9 bases between them. CDR3 length equals 13 residues. CDR3: CASRQEGTGELFF. The CDR3 DNA reads TGTGCCAGCAGACAGGAGGGCACCGGGGAGCTGTTTTTT.

The chain employs TRBV14 and TRBJ1-2; 7 nucleotides agree with TRBD1. Germline V lookup: CDR1 SGHDN, CDR2 FVKESK. Trimming at V came to 4 bases and at J to 7 bases, leaving 6 bases not matched to a gene. The CDR3 totals 13 residues. The CDR3 is CASSLRGRGGYTF. The CDR3 DNA reads as TGTGCCAGCAGCCTCAGGGGGAGAGGTGGCTACACCTTC.

V and J are TRBV30 and TRBJ2-5; D might be TRBD2 (5 bases). The CDR3 totals 13 residues. Germline CDR1 and CDR2: GTSNPN and SVGIG (reference sequence). Trimming took 4 bases from V and 4 from J, leaving 13 bases between them. This chain's CDR3 is CAWTSGVPETQYF. Here the CDR3 DNA reads TGTGCCTGGACCTCCGGGGTTCCAGAGACCCAGTACTTC.

The chain carries TRBV7-8 and TRBJ1-1, with D uncertain. In germline, CDR1 is SGHVS, CDR2 FQNEAQ. The CDR3 extends over 12 amino acids. V was cut by 8 bases and J by 4 bases, with 11 bases left in between. The CDR3 bases are TGTGCCAGCGGCCGGGCGGGCACTGAAGCTTTCTTT. Its translation: CASGRAGTEAFF.

The V and J genes are TRBV7-2 and TRBJ2-2; 9 positions agree with TRBD2. Per germline, CDR1 SGHTA and CDR2 FQGNSA. V was clipped by 1 base and J by 3 bases; unmatched bases: 6. CDR3 length: 17 residues. CDR3 DNA sequence: TGTGCCAGCAGCTTAGTAGCTAGCGGGGAGTACACCGGGGAGCTGTTTTTT. It is translated as CASSLVASGEYTGELFF.

The V gene is TRBV11-2, the J gene TRBJ1-6, with TRBD1 identical over 8 bases. This CDR3 is built from 14 residues. V lost 5 bases, J lost 6 bases, and 3 bases stayed unmatched. Germline-derived CDR1 and CDR2 are SGHAT and FQNNGV. CDR3 residues: CASSPDRVNSPLHF. Here the CDR3 DNA reads TGTGCCAGCAGCCCGGACAGGGTTAATTCACCCCTCCACTTT.

This clone was observed a few times. The V gene is TRBV5-1, the J gene TRBJ2-5, with 9 bases lining up with TRBD2. Germline CDR1 is SGHRS and CDR2 is YFSETQ. J gave up 5 bases and V 2 bases, and 4 bases lay outside the gene matches. This CDR3 spans 14 amino acids. The CDR3 loop is CASSLLAGRETQYF. The CDR3 coding sequence is TGCGCCAGCAGCTTACTAGCGGGTAGGGAGACCCAGTACTTC.

The rearrangement uses TRBV6-6 and TRBJ2-3; D not resolved. The CDR3 has 14 residues. Trimming pared 0 bases from V and 3 bases from J, leaving 7 bases between. Germline CDR1 and CDR2: MNHNY and SVGAGI (reference sequence). CDR3 loop: CASSYSTTTDTQYF. Written as DNA, the CDR3 is TGTGCCAGCAGTTACTCGACCACGACAGATACGCAGTATTTT.